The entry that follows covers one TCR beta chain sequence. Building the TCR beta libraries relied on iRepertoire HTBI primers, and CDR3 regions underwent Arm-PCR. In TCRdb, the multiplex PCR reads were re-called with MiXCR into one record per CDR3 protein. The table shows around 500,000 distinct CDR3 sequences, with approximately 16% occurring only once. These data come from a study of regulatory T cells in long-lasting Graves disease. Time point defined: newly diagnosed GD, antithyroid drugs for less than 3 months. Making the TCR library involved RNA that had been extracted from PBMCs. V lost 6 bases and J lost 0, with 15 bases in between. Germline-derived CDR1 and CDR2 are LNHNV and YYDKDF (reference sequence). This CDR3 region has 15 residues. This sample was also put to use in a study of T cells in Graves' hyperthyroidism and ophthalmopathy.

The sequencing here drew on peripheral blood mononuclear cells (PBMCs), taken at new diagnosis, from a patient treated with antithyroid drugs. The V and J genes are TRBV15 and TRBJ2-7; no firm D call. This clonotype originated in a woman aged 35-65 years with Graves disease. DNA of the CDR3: TGTGCCACCAGTACGGCTGACGGAGTCTCCTACGAGCAGTACTTC. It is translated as CATSTADGVSYEQYF.